Presented here are 25 T cell receptor beta chains from one specimen sequenced in a study of metastatic and nonmetastatic thyroid tumors. TCRdb called clones again from the PCR reads with MiXCR. This table holds several thousand clones, around 35% found once. There were no patients who had received any treatment before thyroid surgery. The source material was adjacent normal tissue. These receptors were collected from a female donor with papillary thyroid cancer or a benign thyroid nodule (not recorded which). Some clones in this sample may be carry-over from other donors' samples.

This clone was detected only a few times. The rearrangement links TRBV12-3 or TRBV12-4 to TRBJ1-2, with TRBD1 matching over 11 bases. Trimming took 0 bases from V and 0 from J; bases not matched to a gene: 6. CDR3 size: 18 residues. The DNA for the CDR3 is TGTGCCAGCAGTTTAGCAGGACAGGGGGCTGAGGCTAACTATGGCTACACCTTC. This codes for CASSLAGQGAEANYGYTF.

V and J are TRBV20-1 and TRBJ1-2; a possible D gene is TRBD1 (6 bases). The germline V gene has CDR1 DFQATT and CDR2 SNEGSKA (reference sequence). The CDR3 has 11 amino acids. V was cut by 8 bases and J by 4 bases, with 11 bases left in between. The CDR3 sequence is CSPTGIYGYTF. DNA for the CDR3: TGCAGTCCTACAGGGATCTATGGCTACACCTTC.

The rearrangement uses TRBV6-5 and TRBJ1-1; a possible D gene is TRBD1 (5 bases). The germline V gene encodes CDR1 MNHEY and CDR2 SVGAGI. Trimming left V 5 bases short and J 10 bases short, with 11 bases between. The length of the CDR3 is 11 residues. CDR3 coding DNA: TGTGCCAGCAGTCACCGGGACCGAGCTTTCTTT. Protein: CASSHRDRAFF.

The V and J genes are TRBV6-1 and TRBJ2-7; the D is unclear. This CDR3 contains 12 residues. V was pared by 10 bases and J by 6 bases, with 16 bases between. Germline assignment: CDR1 MNHNS and CDR2 SASEGT. CDR3 protein: CAITAIYGEQYF. The DNA for the CDR3 is TGTGCCATCACGGCTATCTACGGCGAGCAGTACTTC.

This clone was seen more than once but under ten times. V gene TRBV20-1 combines with J gene TRBJ1-2; D might be TRBD1 (6 bases). Germline V gene lookup returns CDR1 DFQATT and CDR2 SNEGSKA (reference sequence). The V and J ends lost 0 bases and 8 bases respectively, with 13 bases between them. This CDR3 is 13 amino acids long. The CDR3: CSAREEGQGGYTF. The CDR3 nucleotides are TGCAGTGCTAGAGAGGAAGGCCAGGGGGGCTACACCTTC.

Sample share makes this clone large. The chain combines TRBV12-3 or TRBV12-4 with TRBJ1-2, with 8 nucleotides matching TRBD1. The CDR3 consists of 13 residues. Trimming cost V 4 bases and J 4 bases; bases outside gene matches: 2. CDR3 loop: CASSWTGTYGYTF. DNA of the CDR3: TGTGCCAGCAGTTGGACAGGGACCTATGGCTACACCTTC.

The V gene is TRBV28, the J gene TRBJ1-5, with TRBD1 identical over 7 bases. This CDR3 has 13 amino acids. Germline V gene data show CDR1 as MDHEN and CDR2 as SYDVKM. The CDR3 sequence is CATTGIGNQPQHF. DNA for the CDR3: TGTGCGACGACAGGGATCGGCAATCAGCCCCAGCATTTT.

V usage is TRBV5-1 and J usage is TRBJ2-5; weak D call: TRBD2 (6 bases). V was trimmed by 3 bases and J by 9 bases, leaving 18 bases between them. Per germline, CDR1 SGHRS and CDR2 YFSETQ. This CDR3 has 14 residues. CDR3 residues: CASSSRDGSVAQYF. CDR3 sequence (DNA): TGCGCCAGCAGCTCGCGGGACGGTAGTGTGGCCCAGTACTTC.

This chain links TRBV5-1 with TRBJ2-7, with D unresolved. Trimming left V 0 bases short and J 0 bases short, with 13 bases between. Germline V gene sequence: CDR1 SGHRS, CDR2 YFSETQ. There are 16 residues in the CDR3. Written as DNA, the CDR3 is TGCGCCAGCAGCTTGGCTGTACCTTCCACCTCCTACGAGCAGTACTTC. Amino acid sequence: CASSLAVPSTSYEQYF.

This clone is termed medium-sized (0.01 to 0.1%). The chain recombines TRBV5-1 with TRBJ2-6; no firm D call. Trimming removed 0 bases from V and 0 bases from J, with 4 bases in between. Per germline, CDR1 SGHRS and CDR2 YFSETQ. CDR3 size: 15 residues. The CDR3 loop reads CASSLGGSGANVLTF. CDR3 coding DNA: TGCGCCAGCAGCTTGGGTGGCTCTGGGGCCAACGTCCTGACTTTC.

This clone showed up just a few times. CDR3 nucleotides: TGTGCCACCCACCGGCATGGAGGCGCAAGGTCCTACGAGCAGTACTTC. Translating gives CATHRHGGARSYEQYF. This sequence joins TRBV6-1 and TRBJ2-7; TRBD2 might be the D (5 bases). Per the germline V gene, CDR1 is MNHNS and CDR2 is SASEGT. The germline V and J ends were trimmed by 10 bases and 1 base, with 23 bases remaining between them. The length of the CDR3 is 16 residues.

J is TRBJ2-2 and V is TRBV30; D is unclear. Germline values: CDR1 GTSNPN, CDR2 SVGIG (reference sequence). V lost 0 bases, J lost 4 bases, and 12 bases lay in between. This CDR3 has 15 residues. CDR3 sequence: CAWSVDSSGTGELFF. DNA for the CDR3: TGTGCCTGGAGTGTCGACTCATCGGGCACCGGGGAGCTGTTTTTT. Looking up the rest from reference TRBV30 and TRBJ2-2 gives the full variable domain: SQTIHQWPATLVQPVGSPLSLECTVEGTSNPNLYWYRQAAGRGLQLLFYSVGIGQISSEVPQNLSASRPQDRQFILSSKKLLLSDSGFYLCAWSVDSSGTGELFFGEGSRLTVL.

V usage is TRBV11-2 and J usage is TRBJ2-7; D call uncertain. This CDR3 has 13 amino acids. In germline, CDR1 is SGHAT, CDR2 FQNNGV. V was trimmed by 5 bases and J by 3 bases, leaving 11 bases between them. The CDR3 DNA follows: TGTGCCAGCAGCCCCTTGTTAAGCTACGAGCAGTACTTC. This translates into CASSPLLSYEQYF.

This chain joins TRBV19 and TRBJ2-3; 13 bases fit TRBD2. The V gene's germline CDR1 is LNHDA and CDR2 SQIVND (reference sequence). J was trimmed by 7 bases and V by 8 bases; bases with no gene match: 3. CDR3 length equals 13 residues. CDR3 region: CASSTSGRHTQYF. CDR3 sequence (DNA): TGTGCCAGTTCGACTAGCGGGAGGCATACGCAGTATTTT.

In its sample, this clone was seen a few times. The chain is built from TRBV5-1 and TRBJ2-7; D possibly corresponds to TRBD2 (5 bases). Germline V gene sequence: CDR1 SGHRS, CDR2 YFSETQ. V was trimmed by 5 bases and J by 1 base, leaving 16 bases between them. The CDR3 spans 15 residues. CDR3 region: CASSPGGPLSYEQYF. In DNA form, the CDR3 reads TGCGCCAGCAGTCCTGGAGGACCTCTATCCTACGAGCAGTACTTC.

The chain employs TRBV7-2 and TRBJ1-2, with D unclear. The CDR3 spans 15 residues. Trimming removed 1 base from V and 4 bases from J, with 13 bases in between. The germline gives CDR1 SGHTA, CDR2 FQGNSA. CDR3 sequence (DNA): TGTGCCAGCAGCTTAGACCACAGCCCCTTCTATGGCTACACCTTC. Protein: CASSLDHSPFYGYTF.

The V gene is TRBV7-2, the J gene TRBJ1-1; D gene uncertain. V was clipped by 1 base and J by 2 bases, with 5 bases between them. The CDR3 consists of 13 residues. The germline gives CDR1 SGHTA, CDR2 FQGNSA. The CDR3 nucleotides read TGTGCCAGCAGCTTAGAACTTAACACTGAAGCTTTCTTT. As protein: CASSLELNTEAFF.

The chain recombines TRBV28 with TRBJ1-5, with D uncertain. Germline CDR1 is MDHEN and CDR2 is SYDVKM. The CDR3 totals 16 residues. The V end was cut by 5 bases, the J end by 4 bases, with 18 bases between. CDR3 sequence (DNA): TGTGCCAGCAGTCCGCGGTTGTTGACGGGGAATCAGCCCCAGCATTTT. Protein sequence: CASSPRLLTGNQPQHF.

This clone appeared many times. Other DNA sequences in this specimen translate into the identical CDR3. The V gene is TRBV27, the J gene TRBJ2-5; D is tentatively TRBD1 or TRBD2 (6 bases each). CDR1 and CDR2 from the germline V gene are MNHEY and SMNVEV (reference sequence). This CDR3 has 13 amino acids. Trimming shortened V by 6 bases and J by 6 bases, and 14 bases separated the two germline ends. The CDR3 reads CASSLTGTQTQYF. For the CDR3, the DNA is TGTGCCAGCAGCCTTACAGGGACTCAGACCCAGTACTTC.

As regards this clone: The junction departs from germline at one end; a sequencing error may be responsible. The CDR3 region has the DNA TGTTCCAGCAGCTTAGGGACAACAGGATCGCTGTATGGCTACACCTTC. This sequence encodes CSSSLGTTGSLYGYTF. The chain links TRBV11-2 to TRBJ1-2; tentative D call: TRBD1 (6 bases). This CDR3 contains 16 residues. The germline V gene encodes CDR1 SGHAT and CDR2 FQNNGV.

The V and J genes are TRBV7-8 and TRBJ2-7, with unresolved D. The ends were cut back, 1 base at V and 2 bases at J, with 12 bases in the middle. This CDR3 is 15 amino acids long. CDR1 is SGHVS and CDR2 is FQNEAQ in the germline V gene. CDR3 in DNA: TGTGCCAGCAGCTTAGGGGCAGGAATAGCCTACGAGCAGTACTTC. Its translation: CASSLGAGIAYEQYF.

This clone has more than one count but fewer than ten. The genes are TRBV6-4 and TRBJ2-1; D uncertain. Germline lookup yields CDR1 MRHNA and CDR2 SNTAGT. This CDR3 spans 15 amino acids. With 3 bases removed from V and 0 bases from J, the gap between germline ends came to 9 bases. The CDR3 region has the DNA TGTGCCAGCAGTGAGCAGCCGAGCTCCTACAATGAGCAGTTCTTC. Translation: CASSEQPSSYNEQFF.

This clone was recorded a few times. The chain recombines TRBV25-1 with TRBJ2-3; TRBD1 is a possible D gene (7 bases). V was trimmed by 8 bases and J by 5 bases, leaving 14 bases between them. The CDR3 is 13 residues long. Germline-derived CDR1 and CDR2 are MGHDK and SYGVNS. Here the CDR3 reads CASLEGAGDTQYF. The CDR3 DNA reads as TGTGCCAGCCTGGAGGGGGCGGGAGATACGCAGTATTTT.

V is TRBV30 and J is TRBJ1-2, with unresolved D. Trimming removed 2 bases from V and 7 bases from J, with 14 bases in between. Germline lookup yields CDR1 GTSNPN and CDR2 SVGIG (reference sequence). This CDR3 spans 13 amino acids. The CDR3 nucleotides are TGTGCCTGGAGTAGAGGGATGAAATTTGGCTACACCTTC. This translates into CAWSRGMKFGYTF.

This rearrangement joins TRBV5-1 to TRBJ1-6; no firm D call. The CDR3 has 14 amino acids. Trimming removed 1 base from V and 11 bases from J, with 13 bases in between. CDR1 is SGHRS, CDR2 YFSETQ, per germline. As DNA, the CDR3 is TGCGCCAGCAGCTTGAGAGAAACTTTAACACCCCTCCACTTT. Its translation is CASSLRETLTPLHF.